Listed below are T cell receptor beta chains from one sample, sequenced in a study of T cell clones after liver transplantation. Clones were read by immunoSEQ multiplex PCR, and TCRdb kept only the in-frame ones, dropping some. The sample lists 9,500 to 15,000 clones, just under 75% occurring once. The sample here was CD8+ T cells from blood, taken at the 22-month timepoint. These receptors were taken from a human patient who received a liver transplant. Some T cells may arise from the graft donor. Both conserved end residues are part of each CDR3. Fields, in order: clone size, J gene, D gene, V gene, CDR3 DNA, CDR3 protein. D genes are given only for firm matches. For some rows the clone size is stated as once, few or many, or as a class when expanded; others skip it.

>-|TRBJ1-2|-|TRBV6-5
TGTGCCAGCAGTTACTCCGGGACGGTCTATGGCTACACCTTC
CASSYSGTVYGYTF
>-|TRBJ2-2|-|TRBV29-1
TGCAGCGTTTGGGGTGGCGGGGAGCTGTTTTTT
CSVWGGGELFF
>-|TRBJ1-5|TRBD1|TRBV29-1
TGCAGCGTTGGACAGGGGAGCGGTCAGCCCCAGCATTTT
CSVGQGSGQPQHF
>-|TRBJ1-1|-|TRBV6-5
TGTGCCAGCAGTTTAGGGGGGCACCCCACTGAAGCTTTCTTT
CASSLGGHPTEAFF
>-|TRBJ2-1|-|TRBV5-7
TGTGCCAGCAGTGAGGCCGATGAGCAGTTCTTC
CASSEADEQFF
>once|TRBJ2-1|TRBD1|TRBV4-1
TGCGCCAGCAGTTCGACAGGGCCAAATGAGCAGTTCTTC
CASSSTGPNEQFF
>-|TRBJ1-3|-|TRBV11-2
TGTGCCAGCAGCTGGGCAGTTGGAAACACCATATATTTT
CASSWAVGNTIYF
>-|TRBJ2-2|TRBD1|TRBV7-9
TGTGCCAGCAGCAACGGGACAGCACCCACCGGGGAGCTGTTTTTT
CASSNGTAPTGELFF
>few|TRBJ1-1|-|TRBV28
TGTGCCAGCAGTTTTGCGGGGACTGAAGCTTTCTTT
CASSFAGTEAFF
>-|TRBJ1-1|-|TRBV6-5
TGTGCCAGCAGTCCAGGGGAAAAGACTGAAGCTTTCTTT
CASSPGEKTEAFF
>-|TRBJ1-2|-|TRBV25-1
TGTGCCAGCAGTGAGGATTGGGGACCCTATGGCTACACCTTC
CASSEDWGPYGYTF
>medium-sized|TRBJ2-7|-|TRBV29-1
TGCAGCGTTGAAGACGGTGACTACGAGCAGTACTTC
CSVEDGDYEQYF
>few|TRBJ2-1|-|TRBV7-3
TGTGCTGGGTCGGACCCGCCAGGGAATGAGCAGTTCTTC
CAGSDPPGNEQFF
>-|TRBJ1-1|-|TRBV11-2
TGTGCCAGCAGCTCCCCGGACAGAGCGACAAGGAACACTGAAGCTTTCTTT
CASSSPDRATRNTEAFF
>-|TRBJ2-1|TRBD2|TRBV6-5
TGTGCCAGCAGTTACTCCCGGCGGGGGGACAATGAGCAGTTCTTC
CASSYSRRGDNEQFF
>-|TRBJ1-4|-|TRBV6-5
TGTGCCAGCCGACTTTACAGCGGGGTTTTTGAAAAACTGTTTTTT
CASRLYSGVFEKLFF
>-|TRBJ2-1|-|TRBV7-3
TGTGCCAGCAGCTTAAGGGAGCGGCAGATCTCCTACAATGAGCAGTTCTTC
CASSLRERQISYNEQFF
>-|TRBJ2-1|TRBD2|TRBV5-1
TGCGCCAGCAGCTTGTGGGGTAGCGGGAGCTCCTACAATGAGCAGTTCTTC
CASSLWGSGSSYNEQFF
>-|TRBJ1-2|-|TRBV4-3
TGCGCCAGCAGCCGGGGGAACTTAGGCTACACCTTC
CASSRGNLGYTF
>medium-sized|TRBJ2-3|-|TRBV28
TGTGCCAGCAGTTTATCCCCGGGAGTAGGAGATACGCAGTATTTT
CASSLSPGVGDTQYF
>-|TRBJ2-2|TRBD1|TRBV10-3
TGTGCCATCAGTGAGGCCCAAACAGGGGGCACCGGGGAGCTGTTTTTT
CAISEAQTGGTGELFF
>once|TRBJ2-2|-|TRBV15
TGTGCCACCAGCAGATCCCGGGAAATCACCGGGGAGCTGTTTTTT
CATSRSREITGELFF
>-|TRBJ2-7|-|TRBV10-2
TGCGCCAGCTCACTCACTGTGGACGAGCAGTACTTC
CASSLTVDEQYF
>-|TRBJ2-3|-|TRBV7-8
TGTGCCAGCAGCCCCCGTGGAGTCACAGATACGCAGTATTTT
CASSPRGVTDTQYF
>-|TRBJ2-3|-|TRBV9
TGTGCCAGCAGCGTAACAGGCACAGATACGCAGTATTTT
CASSVTGTDTQYF
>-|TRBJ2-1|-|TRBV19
TGTGCCAGTAGTATCGGGGGGACAGGAGTTTACAATGAGCAGTTCTTC
CASSIGGTGVYNEQFF
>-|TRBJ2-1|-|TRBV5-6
TGTGCCAGCAGCTTATTGTATGAGCAGTTCTTC
CASSLLYEQFF
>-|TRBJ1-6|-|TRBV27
TGTGCCAGCAGTTCAGGCCTTTCACCCCTCCACTTT
CASSSGLSPLHF
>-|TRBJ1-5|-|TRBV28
TGTGCCAGCAGTTTAGGGTACGGGAACGATCAGCCCCAGCATTTT
CASSLGYGNDQPQHF
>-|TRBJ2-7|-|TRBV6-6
TGTGCCAGCAGTTACAGCGTTCACGAGCAGTACTTC
CASSYSVHEQYF
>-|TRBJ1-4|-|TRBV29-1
TGCAGCGTTGAAGATCGCGGCGATATAAATGAAAAACTGTTTTTT
CSVEDRGDINEKLFF
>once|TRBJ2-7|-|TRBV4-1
TGCGCCAGCAGCCCAGGGACGGATTTCGGCAGCGCCTACGAGCAGTACTTC
CASSPGTDFGSAYEQYF
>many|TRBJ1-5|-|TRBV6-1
TGTGCCAGCAGTGAAGCGCTCAATCAGCCCCAGCATTTT
CASSEALNQPQHF
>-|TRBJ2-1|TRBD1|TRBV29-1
TGCAGCGTTGAGCTAGTTCGGACAGGTTTGGGCAATGAGCAGTTCTTC
CSVELVRTGLGNEQFF
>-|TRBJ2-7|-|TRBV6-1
TGTGCCAGCAGTGCCACCGACGGAGCCTACGAGCAGTACTTC
CASSATDGAYEQYF
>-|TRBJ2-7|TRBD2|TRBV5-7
TGTGCCAGCAGCATCGGGGGGGGCCTGTACGAGCAGTACTTC
CASSIGGGLYEQYF